The 13 T cell receptor beta chains below come from one sample, sequenced in a study of blood T cells in healthy people across ages. With a J-beta primer mix and a sample-barcoded 5' primer, a second PCR ran about 7 to 12 cycles. TCRdb analysed the 5' RACE reads with MiXCR anew, one entry per CDR3 protein. Of approximately 790,000 distinct CDR3 sequences listed, approximately 59% are singletons. Sample: blood. Every receptor here comes from a man between 25 and 39 years old in good health.

J is TRBJ2-1 and V is TRBV4-2; D perhaps matches TRBD1 (5 bases). V was trimmed by 0 bases and J by 13 bases, leaving 16 bases between them. CDR3 size: 14 residues. The germline CDR1 and CDR2 sequences are LGHNA and YNFKEQ. DNA of the CDR3: TGTGCCAGCAGCCAAGATCAGGGCCCTTTGTCACAGTTCTTC. As protein: CASSQDQGPLSQFF.

This rearrangement joins TRBV28 to TRBJ1-2; D gene ambiguous. This CDR3 is 11 amino acids long. Germline CDR1 and CDR2: MDHEN and SYDVKM. Trimming took off 6 bases at V and 8 bases at J, with 10 bases between the two ends. CDR3 residues: CASSRPRGYTF. In nucleotides, the CDR3 is TGTGCCAGCAGCCGGCCCAGAGGCTACACCTTC.

This sequence joins TRBV10-2 and TRBJ2-3, with a weak D call TRBD1 (5 bases). This CDR3 spans 14 amino acids. Trimming pared 7 bases from V and 3 bases from J, leaving 14 bases between. Germline-derived CDR1 and CDR2 are WSHSY and SAAADI. The CDR3 sequence is CASTPPQGTDTQYF. The CDR3 DNA sequence: TGCGCCAGCACCCCGCCCCAGGGTACAGATACGCAGTATTTT.

This clonotype was counted only a few times. This chain joins TRBV20-1 and TRBJ2-5, with D perhaps matching TRBD1 or TRBD2 (5 bases each). The DNA end lines up better with TRBJ2-7; the J call may be wrong. The CDR3 loop spans 13 amino acids. CDR1 is DFQATT and CDR2 is SNEGSKA in the germline V gene (reference sequence). The CDR3 sequence is CSARGRTAYEQYF. Written as DNA, the CDR3 is TGCAGTGCTAGGGGACGAACAGCCTACGAGCAGTACTTC.

Only a few counts were recorded for this clonotype. V usage is TRBV4-2 and J usage is TRBJ1-2; TRBD1 matches 9 bases. This CDR3 contains 15 residues. Trimming took 2 bases from V and 6 from J; bases not matched to a gene: 7. Germline lookup yields CDR1 LGHNA and CDR2 YNFKEQ. The CDR3 sequence is CASSQTRQGGHGYTF. CDR3 bases: TGTGCCAGCAGCCAAACACGACAGGGGGGTCATGGCTACACCTTC.

The genes are TRBV5-1 and TRBJ2-7, with 10 bases matching TRBD1. J was trimmed by 4 bases and V by 4 bases; bases with no gene match: 5. The CDR3 is made up of 14 amino acids. The germline CDR1 and CDR2 sequences are SGHRS and YFSETQ. The CDR3 here is CASSKRTGGYEQYF. CDR3 nucleotides: TGCGCCAGCAGCAAAAGGACAGGGGGGTACGAGCAGTACTTC. The full variable domain, in which reference TRBV5-1 and TRBJ2-7 provide the parts outside the CDR3, is KAGVTQTPRYLIKTRGQQVTLSCSPISGHRSVSWYQQTPGQGLQFLFEYFSETQRNKGNFPGRFSGRQFSNSRSEMNVSTLELGDSALYLCASSKRTGGYEQYFGPGTRLTVT.

V gene TRBV3-1 combines with J gene TRBJ2-5; D is possibly TRBD2 (5 bases). Judging by the DNA end, TRBJ2-7 fits better; the J call may be wrong. Germline lookup yields CDR1 LGHDT and CDR2 YNNKEL (reference sequence). The CDR3 has 13 amino acids. CDR3 protein: CASSPIGRGEQYF. In nucleotides, the CDR3 is TGTGCCAGCAGCCCCATTGGTCGGGGCGAGCAGTACTTC.

V and J are TRBV11-1 and TRBJ2-7, with 7 bases that match TRBD1. With V trimmed by 4 bases and J by 3 bases, 12 bases remained unmatched. The CDR3 runs 16 residues. The germline V gene has CDR1 SGHAT and CDR2 FQDESV (reference sequence). The CDR3 DNA follows: TGTGCCAGCAGCTCCCCCGGGACAGATGCACGCTACGAGCAGTACTTC. It codes for CASSSPGTDARYEQYF.

This clonotype was observed once. The chain carries TRBV9 and TRBJ2-2; D could derive from TRBD1 or TRBD2 (6 bases each). The V end was cut by 4 bases, the J end by 3 bases, with 13 bases between. Germline values: CDR1 SGDLS, CDR2 YYNGEE. The CDR3 length is 15 residues. This CDR3 reads CASSLDRGHTGELFF. DNA of the CDR3: TGTGCCAGCAGCCTCGACCGGGGGCACACCGGGGAGCTGTTTTTT.

The chain recombines TRBV20-1 with TRBJ1-2; D call uncertain. V lost 6 bases and J lost 2, with 13 bases in between. From germline, CDR1 is DFQATT and CDR2 SNEGSKA (reference sequence). CDR3 length equals 13 residues. This CDR3 reads CSARDTTNYGYTF. The DNA for the CDR3 is TGCAGTGCCCGTGACACTACAAACTATGGCTACACCTTC.

This clonotype was counted only a few times. The chain recombines TRBV20-1 with TRBJ1-2; D call uncertain. Looked up from germline, CDR1 is DFQATT and CDR2 is SNEGSKA (reference sequence). The CDR3 runs 14 residues. V lost 6 bases and J lost 3, with 17 bases in between. The CDR3 DNA follows: TGCAGTGCCCAAAGCCCGGTTTCGCACTATGGCTACACCTTC. Protein: CSAQSPVSHYGYTF.

The genes are TRBV10-3 and TRBJ2-5; 7 bases line up with TRBD2. J was trimmed by 1 base and V by 6 bases; bases with no gene match: 11. Germline assignment: CDR1 ENHRY and CDR2 SYGVKD. This CDR3 has 16 residues. The CDR3 spells CAIRPSDRGGQETQYF. The CDR3 coding sequence is TGTGCCATCAGGCCCTCGGATCGCGGGGGCCAAGAGACCCAGTACTTC.

The rearrangement uses TRBV5-5 and TRBJ2-3; TRBD2 aligns across 11 bases. With 6 bases clipped from V and 8 bases from J, the junction kept 11 bases outside the gene matches. Germline CDR1 reads SGHKS; CDR2 reads YYEKEE (reference sequence). The CDR3 sequence is 15 residues long. The CDR3 region is CASNFPLAGERTQYF. The CDR3 DNA reads as TGTGCCAGCAACTTCCCACTAGCGGGGGAACGTACGCAGTATTTT.